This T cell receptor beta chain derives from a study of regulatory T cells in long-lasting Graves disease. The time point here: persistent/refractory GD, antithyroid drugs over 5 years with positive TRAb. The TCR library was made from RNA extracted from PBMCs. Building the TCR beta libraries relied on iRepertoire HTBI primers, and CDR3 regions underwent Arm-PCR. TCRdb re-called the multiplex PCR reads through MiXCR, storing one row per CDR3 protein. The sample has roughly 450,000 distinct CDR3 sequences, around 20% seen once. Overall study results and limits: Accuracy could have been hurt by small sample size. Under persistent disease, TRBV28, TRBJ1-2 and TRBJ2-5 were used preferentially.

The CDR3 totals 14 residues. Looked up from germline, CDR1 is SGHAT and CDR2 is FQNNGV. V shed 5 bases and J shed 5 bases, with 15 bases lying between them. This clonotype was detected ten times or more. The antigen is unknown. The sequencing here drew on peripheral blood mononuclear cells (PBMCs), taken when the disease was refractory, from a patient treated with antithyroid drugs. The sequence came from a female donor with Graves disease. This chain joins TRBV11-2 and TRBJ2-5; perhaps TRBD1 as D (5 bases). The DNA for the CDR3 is TGTGCCAGCAGCAGGGGCCCTCCGCCCGAGACCCAGTACTTC. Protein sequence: CASSRGPPPETQYF.